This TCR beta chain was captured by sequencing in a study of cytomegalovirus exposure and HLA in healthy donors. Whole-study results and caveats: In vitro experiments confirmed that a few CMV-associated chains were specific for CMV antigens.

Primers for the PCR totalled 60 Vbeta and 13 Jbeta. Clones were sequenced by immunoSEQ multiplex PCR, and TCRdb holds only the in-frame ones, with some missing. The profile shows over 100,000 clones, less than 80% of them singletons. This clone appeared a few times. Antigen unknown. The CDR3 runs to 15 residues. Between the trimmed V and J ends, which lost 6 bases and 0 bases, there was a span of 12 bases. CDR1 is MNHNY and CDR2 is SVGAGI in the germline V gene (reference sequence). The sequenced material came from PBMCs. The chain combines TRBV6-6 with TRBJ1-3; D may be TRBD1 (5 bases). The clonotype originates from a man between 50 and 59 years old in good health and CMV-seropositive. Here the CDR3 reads CASSLTGGSGNTIYF. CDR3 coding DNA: TGTGCCAGCAGCCTAACGGGGGGCTCTGGAAACACCATATATTTT.